A selection of T cell receptor beta chains follows, all from one sample in a study of blood T cell repertoires in COVID-19. Produced via immunoSEQ multiplex PCR; TCRdb's table is partial and in-frame only. This sample yields some 300,000 clones, of which approximately 90% are seen a single time; 2% belongs to the top ten. Sequencing used PBMCs or T cells enriched from blood (not recorded which). The source is a woman aged 55-70 years in a cohort exposed to, infected with or recovered from COVID-19 (not recorded which). Both conserved end residues are part of each CDR3. The order of the fields is D gene, J gene, V gene, clone size, CDR3 DNA, CDR3 protein. D genes are given only for firm matches. Some rows mark clone size as missing; the rest say once, few, many or name a class of expanded clone.

TRBD1 | TRBJ1-5 | TRBV5-1 | NA | TGCGCCAGCAGCCCCGGGACAGGGAAGGGTCAGCCCCAGCATTTT | CASSPGTGKGQPQHF
TRBD1 | TRBJ1-4 | TRBV5-1 | NA | TGCGCCAGCAGCTCCGCCGGGACAGGAAATGAAAAACTGTTTTTT | CASSSAGTGNEKLFF
TRBD1 | TRBJ2-1 | TRBV28 | NA | TGTGCCAGCAGTTCTCTACGGACAGGCAAGCAGTTCTTC | CASSSLRTGKQFF
TRBD1 | TRBJ1-5 | TRBV19 | NA | TGTGCCAGTAAGGACAGGGCGGGTCAGCCCCAGCATTTT | CASKDRAGQPQHF
NA | TRBJ1-3 | TRBV7-9 | NA | TGTGCCAGCACCACAGTTGACTCTGGAAACACCATATATTTT | CASTTVDSGNTIYF
TRBD1 | TRBJ1-2 | TRBV24-1 | NA | TGTGCCACCAGTGATCCCCGGACAGGGGAGAATGGCTACACCTTC | CATSDPRTGENGYTF
NA | TRBJ2-3 | TRBV11-2 | NA | TGTGCCAGCAGCTTAGTGGGGGGTATCTTCACAGATACGCAGTATTTT | CASSLVGGIFTDTQYF
NA | TRBJ1-1 | TRBV28 | NA | TGTGCCAGCAGTTTAATCCAGATGAACACTGAAGCTTTCTTT | CASSLIQMNTEAFF
TRBD1 | TRBJ1-5 | TRBV9 | NA | TGTGCCAGCAGCGTTTCGGACAGGTTCGTGGAGCCCCAGCATTTT | CASSVSDRFVEPQHF
NA | TRBJ2-3 | TRBV29-1 | NA | TGCAGCGCCCTCCGCACAGATACGCAGTATTTT | CSALRTDTQYF
TRBD2 | TRBJ2-3 | TRBV27 | NA | TGTGCCAGCAATACCAATCCCGGGACTAAGTCTTCAGATACGCAGTATTTT | CASNTNPGTKSSDTQYF
NA | TRBJ2-6 | TRBV28 | NA | TGTGCCAGCAGCCTCCCTGTTCGCTCTGGGGCCAACGTCCTGACTTTC | CASSLPVRSGANVLTF
NA | TRBJ2-1 | TRBV25-1 | NA | TGTGCCAGCAGTGAATGGGTGACAGGTAGCAATGAGCAGTTCTTC | CASSEWVTGSNEQFF
TRBD2 | TRBJ2-3 | TRBV28 | NA | TGTGCCAGCACCCTAGGCGGGAGGGCGGCAGATACGCAGTATTTT | CASTLGGRAADTQYF
NA | TRBJ2-3 | TRBV7-2 | NA | TGTGCCAGCAGCTTAGATACTAGTGATACGCAGTATTTT | CASSLDTSDTQYF
NA | TRBJ2-7 | TRBV3-1/TRBV3-2 | NA | TGTGCCAGCAGCCAAGATGCGGGCGGTCGTAACTCCTACGAGCAGTACTTC | CASSQDAGGRNSYEQYF
NA | TRBJ2-4 | TRBV4-1 | NA | TGCGCCAGCAGCCAAGATGAGGTAGACATTCAGTACTTC | CASSQDEVDIQYF
NA | TRBJ2-3 | TRBV7-2 | NA | TGTGCCAGCAGCGTACAATCACGGGCGAGGGGCACAGATACGCAGTATTTT | CASSVQSRARGTDTQYF
TRBD1 | TRBJ1-2 | TRBV28 | NA | TGTGCCAGCAGTTCCATGACAGGGAACTATGGCTACACCTTC | CASSSMTGNYGYTF
TRBD2 | TRBJ2-3 | TRBV7-8 | once | TGTGCCAGCAGCTTAGCCCTTGGGGGGGTTATAGGGCGACCCAGCACAGATACGCAGTATTTT | CASSLALGGVIGRPSTDTQYF
TRBD1 | TRBJ1-5 | TRBV18 | NA | TGTGCCAGCTCACACAGACAGGGAGAGGATCAGCCCCAGCATTTT | CASSHRQGEDQPQHF
NA | TRBJ2-5 | TRBV7-9 | NA | TGTGCCAGCAGCTTATCGGCAGGAGGGACAGAGACCCAGTACTTC | CASSLSAGGTETQYF
NA | TRBJ2-7 | TRBV3-1/TRBV3-2 | NA | TGTGCCAGCAGCCAAGATCCGACGGGGGACGGGAAGGGCGAGCAGTACTTC | CASSQDPTGDGKGEQYF
TRBD2 | TRBJ2-5 | TRBV3-1/TRBV3-2 | few | TGTGCCAGCAGCCTGACTAGCGGGATTTCGGAGACCCAGTACTTC | CASSLTSGISETQYF
NA | TRBJ1-1 | TRBV6-5 | NA | TGTGCCAGCAGAGCTCCAGGTTCCACTGAAGCTTTCTTT | CASRAPGSTEAFF
TRBD2 | TRBJ2-7 | TRBV15 | NA | TGTGCCACCAGCAGAGAGGGACTAGCGGGAGTGGGAAGTCGGTACGAGCAGTACTTC | CATSREGLAGVGSRYEQYF
NA | TRBJ1-2 | TRBV18 | NA | TGTGCCAGCTCACCCGTCCAGGGCCCTAGGTATGGCTACACCTTC | CASSPVQGPRYGYTF
NA | TRBJ2-7 | TRBV4-2 | NA | TGTGCCAGCAGCCAAGAATTTCCGGGGAGCTCCTACGAGCAGTACTTC | CASSQEFPGSSYEQYF
NA | TRBJ2-1 | TRBV10-1 | NA | TGCGCCAGCAGTGAGTCAGCTGGTTCCTACAATGAGCAGTTCTTC | CASSESAGSYNEQFF
NA | TRBJ2-7 | TRBV28 | NA | TGTGCCAGCAGGGCGGGGTACGGCTACGAGCAGTACTTC | CASRAGYGYEQYF
TRBD2 | TRBJ2-5 | TRBV19 | NA | TGTGCCAGTAGAACCCTAGCGGGAGGTCGGGAGACCCAGTACTTC | CASRTLAGGRETQYF
TRBD1 | TRBJ2-7 | TRBV28 | NA | TGTGCCAGCAGTACGGGACAGGGGGCCCCCTTCTCCTACGAGCAGTACTTC | CASSTGQGAPFSYEQYF
TRBD1 | TRBJ2-1 | TRBV7-6 | NA | TGTGCCAGCAGCAGCTTTCTGACAGGGGGTTACAATGAGCAGTTCTTC | CASSSFLTGGYNEQFF
TRBD1 | TRBJ1-1 | TRBV20-1 | NA | TGCAGTGCTAGTGAGGGGGCACTAGGGAACACTGAAGCTTTCTTT | CSASEGALGNTEAFF
NA | TRBJ2-3 | TRBV6-5 | NA | TGTGCCAGCAGCCGCGGTCGAGACACAGATACGCAGTATTTT | CASSRGRDTDTQYF
TRBD2 | TRBJ2-5 | TRBV3-1/TRBV3-2 | NA | TGTGCCAGCAGCCAAGATAGGGGCGGGCTAGCGGGAGATGGGACCCAGTACTTC | CASSQDRGGLAGDGTQYF
TRBD2 | TRBJ2-3 | TRBV2 | NA | TGTGCCAGCAGTGAAAGCGGGAGGGCCGAAGATACGCAGTATTTT | CASSESGRAEDTQYF
NA | TRBJ2-7 | TRBV7-7 | NA | TGTGCTAGCAGCTTATGTACTGGGGCCTCCTACGAGCAGTACTTC | CASSLCTGASYEQYF
TRBD2 | TRBJ2-1 | TRBV5-1 | NA | TGCGCCAGCGAGGGGGGCCTACTAGCGGAAGTAGGTAATGAGCAGTTCTTC | CASEGGLLAEVGNEQFF
NA | TRBJ2-7 | TRBV16 | once | TGTGCCAGCAGCCAAGAGCCCGACTACGAGCAGTACTTC | CASSQEPDYEQYF
NA | TRBJ2-7 | TRBV10-3 | NA | TGTGCCATCAGTGAGTCATCGACAGCTTATTACGAGCAGTACTTC | CAISESSTAYYEQYF
NA | TRBJ1-4 | TRBV21-1 | NA | TGTGCCAGCAGCAAACAGGGAGGGACGCGCAGGGCAACTAATGAAAAACTGTTTTTT | CASSKQGGTRRATNEKLFF
TRBD1 | TRBJ2-5 | TRBV9 | NA | TGTGCCAGCAGTGGTACAGGGGGCATGGAGACCCAGTACTTC | CASSGTGGMETQYF
NA | TRBJ1-6 | TRBV6-6 | NA | TGTGCCAGCATAAGGGGAATGGGATCACCCCTCCACTTT | CASIRGMGSPLHF